Below are 22 T cell receptor beta chains sequenced from a single sample in a study of cytomegalovirus exposure and HLA in healthy donors. PCR employed 60 Vbeta and 13 Jbeta primers. Using immunoSEQ multiplex PCR, the repertoire was profiled, and TCRdb retains in-frame clones only, with some absent. The data contain around 230,000 clones, roughly 80% of them singletons. The source material was PBMCs. These receptors all stem from a man aged 40-49 years in good health and CMV-seropositive.

The rearrangement uses TRBV27 and TRBJ2-1; TRBD1 might be the D (5 bases). The germline gives CDR1 MNHEY, CDR2 SMNVEV (reference sequence). This CDR3 is built from 18 residues. The V and J ends lost 5 bases and 1 base respectively, with 21 bases between them. This CDR3 is CASSGTPSRGRSYNEQFF. CDR3 in DNA: TGTGCCAGCAGTGGAACCCCCTCAAGGGGCAGGTCCTACAATGAGCAGTTCTTC.

This clone was detected a few times. J is TRBJ1-4 and V is TRBV10-3, with D unclear. The germline CDR1 and CDR2 sequences are ENHRY and SYGVKD. V gave up 2 bases and J gave up 8 bases, with 9 bases separating them. The CDR3 contains 13 residues. CDR3 protein: CAISEQAREKLFF. CDR3 bases: TGTGCCATCAGTGAGCAGGCTCGGGAAAAACTGTTTTTT.

The V gene is TRBV6-5, the J gene TRBJ1-2; D is unclear. V lost 3 bases, J lost 4 bases, and 15 bases lay in between. Germline CDR1 reads MNHEY; CDR2 reads SVGAGI. The CDR3 is 15 amino acids. CDR3 DNA sequence: TGTGCCAGCAGTTATAGGAGTAGGAGTTCCTATGGCTACACCTTC. Its translation: CASSYRSRSSYGYTF.

V and J are TRBV11-2 and TRBJ2-3, with D perhaps matching TRBD1 (6 bases). There are 14 residues in the CDR3. Germline V gives CDR1 SGHAT, CDR2 FQNNGV. The ends were cut back, 1 base at V and 6 bases at J, with 11 bases in the middle. For the CDR3, the DNA is TGTGCCAGCAGCTTAGGAGCAGGGGTGGATACGCAGTATTTT. Amino acids: CASSLGAGVDTQYF. The whole variable domain, remainder taken from reference TRBV11-2 and TRBJ2-3, is EAGVAQSPRYKIIEKRQSVAFWCNPISGHATLYWYQQILGQGPKLLIQFQNNGVVDDSQLPKDRFSAERLKGVDSTLKIQPAKLEDSAVYLCASSLGAGVDTQYFGPGTRLTVL.

This sequence joins TRBV11-1 and TRBJ2-1; the D gene is possibly TRBD2 (6 bases). CDR1 and CDR2 from the germline V gene are SGHAT and FQDESV (reference sequence). V dropped 6 bases and J dropped 4 bases, with 22 bases sitting between them. This CDR3 comprises 17 residues. Here the CDR3 reads CASSLLTGGISYNEQFF. The CDR3 DNA reads as TGTGCCAGCAGTCTACTAACGGGCGGGATCTCGTACAATGAGCAGTTCTTC.

The V call is TRBV5-1, the J call TRBJ2-1, with TRBD2 matching over 11 bases. J was trimmed by 4 bases and V by 4 bases; bases with no gene match: 7. From germline, CDR1 is SGHRS and CDR2 YFSETQ. This CDR3 is 16 amino acids long. CDR3 bases: TGCGCCAGCAGCCTGGACACTAGCGGGGGTTACAATGAGCAGTTCTTC. It specifies CASSLDTSGGYNEQFF. The whole variable domain, remainder taken from reference TRBV5-1 and TRBJ2-1, is KAGVTQTPRYLIKTRGQQVTLSCSPISGHRSVSWYQQTPGQGLQFLFEYFSETQRNKGNFPGRFSGRQFSNSRSEMNVSTLELGDSALYLCASSLDTSGGYNEQFFGPGTRLTVL.

The V and J genes are TRBV30 and TRBJ2-5; 10 bases line up with TRBD2. With 5 bases clipped from V and 1 base from J, the junction kept 7 bases outside the gene matches. Germline CDR1 is GTSNPN and CDR2 is SVGIG (reference sequence). CDR3 length: 15 amino acids. CDR3 sequence (DNA): TGTGCCTGGTCAATACTAGCGGGGCTCCAAGAGACCCAGTACTTC. This codes for CAWSILAGLQETQYF.

In its sample, this clone was seen once. A junction end diverges from the germline sequence, so it may reflect a read error. In the same sample, other DNA sequences code for this CDR3. The chain links TRBV7-3 to TRBJ2-3; 9 bases match TRBD1. In germline, CDR1 is SGHTA, CDR2 FQGTGA. This CDR3 spans 16 amino acids. CDR3 residues: CASRAGTGTSTDTQYF. CDR3 bases: TGTGCCAGCAGAGCCGGGACAGGGACGAGCACGGATACGCAGTATTTT.

V usage is TRBV18 and J usage is TRBJ2-7; 8 nucleotides match TRBD2. CDR3 length: 17 residues. V gave up 3 bases and J gave up 0 bases; unmatched junction bases: 10. CDR1 KGHSH and CDR2 LQKENI come from the germline V gene. CDR3 sequence: CASSPQRTSQSSYEQYF. For the CDR3, the DNA is TGTGCCAGCTCACCCCAACGGACTAGCCAGAGCTCCTACGAGCAGTACTTC.

The table lists this clone with a few counts. The chain joins TRBV6-1 to TRBJ1-4; D uncertain. The CDR3 covers 12 residues. V was clipped by 7 bases and J by 3 bases, with 6 bases between them. Germline V gives CDR1 MNHNS, CDR2 SASEGT. The CDR3 spells CASMSSNEKLFF. CDR3 DNA: TGTGCCAGCATGAGCTCTAATGAAAAACTGTTTTTT.

The V call is TRBV30, the J call TRBJ2-5, with 11 bases that match TRBD2. CDR1 and CDR2 from the germline V gene are GTSNPN and SVGIG (reference sequence). This CDR3 has 14 residues. V trimming: 3 bases; J trimming: 4 bases; junction bases outside the gene matches: 4. The CDR3 region is CAWSFGTSGETQYF. CDR3 bases: TGTGCCTGGAGCTTCGGGACTAGCGGAGAGACCCAGTACTTC.

This chain uses TRBV4-1 with TRBJ1-1; D gene ambiguous. The CDR3 consists of 14 residues. Germline V gives CDR1 MGHRA, CDR2 YSYEKL. The germline V and J ends were trimmed by 4 bases and 1 base, with 10 bases remaining between them. Here the CDR3 reads CASSLRRENTEAFF. CDR3 nucleotides: TGCGCCAGCAGCCTAAGACGGGAGAACACTGAAGCTTTCTTT.

V gene TRBV5-6 combines with J gene TRBJ2-7; 8 bases agree with TRBD1. The V gene end was trimmed by 2 bases and the J gene end by 4 bases; junction bases not matched to a gene: 5. CDR1 SGHDT and CDR2 YYEEEE come from the germline V gene. The CDR3 length is 14 residues. For the CDR3, the DNA is TGTGCCAGCAGCTTTGGACAGGGCACTTACGAGCAGTACTTC. Amino acid sequence: CASSFGQGTYEQYF.

This clone was detected once. V usage is TRBV7-3 and J usage is TRBJ1-1; D might be TRBD1 (6 bases). The CDR3 spans 16 residues. The germline V gene has CDR1 SGHTA and CDR2 FQGTGA. V was clipped by 5 bases and J by 1 base, with 17 bases between them. The CDR3 DNA follows: TGTGCCAGCAGCCAAATGGGGGGGCGCAGGAACACTGAAGCTTTCTTT. As protein: CASSQMGGRRNTEAFF.

V gene TRBV5-6 combines with J gene TRBJ2-2, with D maybe TRBD1 (5 bases). With 2 bases removed from V and 4 bases from J, the gap between germline ends came to 12 bases. The CDR3 sequence is 15 residues long. CDR1 and CDR2 (germline): SGHDT, YYEEEE. The CDR3 DNA sequence: TGTGCCAGCAGCTTACAGGACCGGATCACCGGGGAGCTGTTTTTT. This sequence encodes CASSLQDRITGELFF.

This chain uses TRBV20-1 with TRBJ2-5; D may be TRBD2 (5 bases). Per germline, CDR1 DFQATT and CDR2 SNEGSKA (reference sequence). V lost 7 bases, J lost 7 bases, and 13 bases lay in between. This CDR3 comprises 11 residues. The CDR3 here is CSVSGEGTQYF. The CDR3 DNA follows: TGCAGTGTTTCCGGGGAAGGGACCCAGTACTTC.

The chain links TRBV5-8 to TRBJ2-1; 9 bases line up with TRBD2. There are 19 residues in the CDR3. Germline CDR1 and CDR2: SGHTS and YDEGEE. V was clipped by 0 bases and J by 4 bases; unmatched bases: 14. CDR3 in amino acids: CASSLGWREGLPSYNEQFF. Here the CDR3 DNA reads TGTGCCAGCAGCTTGGGGTGGCGGGAGGGTCTCCCATCTTACAATGAGCAGTTCTTC. Full variable domain (remainder filled in from reference TRBV5-8 and TRBJ2-1): EAGVTQSPTHLIKTRGQQATLRCSPISGHTSVYWYQQALGLGLQFLLWYDEGEERNRGNFPPRFSGRQFPNYSSELNVNALELEDSALYLCASSLGWREGLPSYNEQFFGPGTRLTVL.

This chain uses TRBV27 with TRBJ2-5; TRBD2 agrees at 7 bases. Gene TRBJ2-7 matches the end of the DNA better, so the J call may be wrong. CDR1 MNHEY and CDR2 SMNVEV come from the germline V gene (reference sequence). The length of the CDR3 is 14 residues. The CDR3 loop reads CASSWGGISYEQYF. The CDR3 DNA follows: TGTGCCAGCAGTTGGGGGGGGATTTCCTACGAGCAGTACTTC.

In nucleotides, the CDR3 is TGTGCCAGCAGTCCGCATCGAGGGGAAGCTTTCTTT. Protein sequence: CASSPHRGEAFF. The chain joins TRBV27 to TRBJ1-1; D is undetermined. The CDR3 loop spans 12 amino acids. CDR1 and CDR2 from the germline V gene are MNHEY and SMNVEV (reference sequence). Trimming removed 5 bases at V and 8 bases at J, with 12 bases between.

The chain recombines TRBV19 with TRBJ2-1, with no clear D. This CDR3 has 15 amino acids. Germline values: CDR1 LNHDA, CDR2 SQIVND (reference sequence). V was pared by 1 base and J by 0 bases, with 7 bases between. The CDR3 sequence is CASSIAYTSYNEQFF. In DNA, the CDR3 is TGTGCCAGTAGTATAGCGTACACCTCCTACAATGAGCAGTTCTTC.

A word on this clone: A junction boundary mismatches the germline segment, possibly from a read error. This rearrangement joins TRBV7-9 to TRBJ1-5, with 7 bases lining up with TRBD1. The CDR3 runs to 14 residues. Germline V CDR1 and CDR2: SEHNR, FQNEAQ (reference sequence). The DNA for the CDR3 is TGTTCCAGCAGCTCGACAGGGAGTAATCAGCCCCAGCATTTT. Its protein product is CSSSSTGSNQPQHF. Filled out from reference TRBV7-9 and TRBJ1-5, the complete variable domain reads DTGVSQNPRHKITKRGQNVTFRCDPISEHNRLYWYRQTLGQGPEFLTYFQNEAQLEKSRLLSDRFSAERPKGSFSTLEIQRTEQGDSAMYLCSSSSTGSNQPQHFGDGTRLSIL.

V gene TRBV5-6 combines with J gene TRBJ1-2; 9 bases agree with TRBD1. The V segment lost 3 bases and the J segment 8 bases; nucleotides outside the gene matches: 8. The CDR3 has 14 residues. The V gene's germline CDR1 is SGHDT and CDR2 YYEEEE. CDR3: CASSSGTGGRGYTF. The CDR3 DNA reads TGTGCCAGCAGCTCCGGAACAGGGGGCCGGGGCTACACCTTC.